This TCR beta chain was retrieved from a study of glioma-infiltrating T cells after dendritic cell vaccination. On the study more broadly: Between about 2002 and 2013, patients got autologous tumor lysate-pulsed dendritic cell vaccines. Findings and caveats of the study: The cohort had few patients with full blood and tumor sets.

In regard to this clone: Its antigen is unidentified.

The CDR3 covers 14 residues. Trimming left V 3 bases short and J 4 bases short, with 9 bases between. Germline CDR1 reads MNHEY; CDR2 reads SVGAGI. Clones were read by immunoSEQ multiplex PCR, and TCRdb kept only the in-frame ones, dropping some. The table shows 90,000 or so clones, with 85% occurring only once. Sample: blood, taken before dendritic cell vaccination. This chain joins TRBV6-5 and TRBJ2-2; D not certain. The receptor was derived from a human donor with glioblastoma. CDR3 in DNA: TGTGCCAGCAGTTATAGAACGATCACCGGGGAGCTGTTTTTT. Protein product: CASSYRTITGELFF.